This T cell receptor (beta chain) was identified in a study of T cells of healthy individuals (dated by TCRdb to about 2018). The table lists this clonotype with many counts. Its antigen remains undetermined. No base quality values were provided; no much bigger clone lies one nucleotide off. The library was prepared using 5' RACE. The sequencer was an Illumina MiSeq. TCRdb ran its own pipeline on the public reads, namely fastp trimming at Q25 and MiXCR clone calling, and kept in-frame beta chains. Every CDR3 protein is listed once, alongside the most common genes and DNA of its rows. In all, the sample holds about 41,000 distinct CDR3 sequences, and more than 4.5% of those were seen once. Under 10% of the sample is held by the ten biggest clonotypes. CDR1 is given as SQVTM and CDR2 as ANQGSEA, both from the germline V gene. The CDR3 measures 11 amino acids from cysteine to phenylalanine. Of all the DNA, just the CDR3 is kept, 33 bases in frame from base 1. The germline ends are 4 bases apart after V is trimmed by 3 bases and J by 4 bases.

This clonotype was sampled from a human donor in good health. The V gene is TRBV29-1 and the J gene is TRBJ2-1; the D gene identity is not certain. The DNA is as follows: TGCAGCGTTGACTATTACAATGAGCAGTTCTTC. Its amino acids are CSVDYYNEQFF.